This T cell receptor (beta chain) derives from a study of cytomegalovirus exposure and HLA in healthy donors. Study-wide background: The same platform was used for the 95 to 150 validation repertoires and the approximately 670 first-cohort repertoires, a later analysis reported.

The repertoire was sequenced with immunoSEQ multiplex PCR; TCRdb's copy has only in-frame clones and lacks some. The sample holds roughly 200,000 clones, approximately 83% seen once. With 1 base clipped from V and 2 bases from J, the junction kept 2 bases outside the gene matches. CDR3 length: 16 residues. Germline V gives CDR1 MNHEY, CDR2 SMNVEV (reference sequence). The chain joins TRBV27 to TRBJ2-6; 7 nucleotides align to TRBD2. Sample: PBMCs. The TCR comes from a woman aged 18-29 years in good health and CMV-seropositive. The CDR3 spells CASSLLGGTGANVLTF. For the CDR3, the DNA is TGTGCCAGCAGTTTATTGGGGGGGACTGGGGCCAACGTCCTGACTTTC.